The entry below gives a single TCR beta chain sequence along with its context. The specificity of this receptor is unknown. No quality values exist for individual bases; no much larger clone is one base distant. This sample was included in a study of Graves' ophthalmopathy and Graves' hyperthyroidism (dated by TCRdb to the late 2010s). Background for the entire study: Stable hyperthyroidism was defined as no progression to ophthalmopathy within 18 months of follow-up. TCR beta repertoire signatures were used to distinguish Graves' ophthalmopathy from Graves' hyperthyroidism and to predict progression to ophthalmopathy. In total, around 140 blood samples were TCR-sequenced: around 42 ophthalmopathy, under 80 hyperthyroidism and some 17 hyperthyroidism-to-ophthalmopathy patients. To explore V-J signatures that distinguish ophthalmopathy from hyperthyroidism, a discovery set of about a hundred patients was enrolled, made up of around 44 with ophthalmopathy and some 60 with stable hyperthyroidism. An independent validation cohort comprised 18 hyperthyroidism patients and over 15 patients who later progressed from hyperthyroidism to ophthalmopathy. In more than five hyperthyroidism patients, T-cell repertoires of thyroid tissue and blood were compared. Following sampling, methimazole starting at 30 mg daily was administered to hyperthyroidism patients, and high-dose intravenous methylprednisolone was administered to ophthalmopathy patients. Overall results and qualifications from the work: No statistical method was used to set the sample size in advance, and the investigators knew which group each participant was assigned to. Ophthalmopathy was separated from stable hyperthyroidism by the 13-signature model with just under 90% sensitivity and around 81% specificity in cross-validation and with 80%/75% in the test set. Most expanded thyroid clonotypes with a frequency above 0.001 also appeared in blood, which suggests that blood repertoires may reflect the immune response in the thyroid. In validation, the model predicted ophthalmopathy progression with 55% to 71% sensitivity and about 77% specificity; around twelve predicted patients were CT-confirmed with GO in a median of approximately 6.2 months.

TCR beta CDR3 regions were amplified from RNA transcripts for repertoire sequencing. A first-round RT-PCR used HTBI primers with the Qiagen OneStep RT-PCR kit, followed by a second-round multiplex PCR, size selection and purification. Libraries were sequenced paired-end with 100 bp reads on an Illumina HiSeq2000. Regarding the original processing steps: SOAPnuke was used to process the reads, removing any read that contained adapters or uncalled bases, had a mean Phred below 15, or lacked an exact match to the constant primer or identifier. COPE v1.2.5 was used to merge high-quality paired reads. Each unique nucleotide sequence was defined as a clonotype, and clonotypes were aligned to IMGT TRB V, D and J references with MiTCR v1.1. The analysis was limited to V-J combinations with a frequency above 0.0001, which together covered 99% to 99.2% of the repertoires. A TCR clonal expansion and chaos score per V-J combination was defined as the ratio of F50 clonal expansion to chaos observed in the TCRdist matrix. Welch's t-statistics and random forest were used to narrow the features down to about a dozen V-J combinations, which were then fed into a naive Bayes classifier. Thyroid-blood repertoire similarity was quantified with the Morisita-Horn index. Starting from the raw public reads, TCRdb applied fastp trimming at Q25, assembled clones with MiXCR and retained in-frame beta chains. Under each unique CDR3 protein, matching rows form one entry showing the most common genes and DNA. What appears here as the V and J calls and clone size reflects TCRdb's work, not the paper's. This sample holds 450,000 to 600,000 distinct CDR3 sequences; approximately 37% were observed only once. About 4% of the sample is held by the ten biggest clonotypes.

The hyperthyroidism patients were 18 to 65 years old and newly diagnosed, with a disease duration of less than 2 months. Anyone with other autoimmune diseases, uncontrolled infections, pregnancy or lactation was excluded from the study. Clinical symptoms, serum thyroxine, TRAb, thyroid ultrasound and orbital computed tomography were used for diagnosis. Total RNA was extracted with Trizol reagent and quality-checked on an Agilent 2100 Bioanalyzer. The source of this sequence is an adult man with Graves' hyperthyroidism. The sequenced sample consisted of peripheral blood or thyroid tissue (not recorded which).

Here is the DNA: TGTGCCACCAGTGTCACAGGGGGTCAAGAGACCCAGTACTTC. This codes for CATSVTGGQETQYF. The chain links TRBV24-1 with TRBJ2-5, with 8 bases in between that match TRBD1. The CDR3 runs 14 amino acids, cysteine and phenylalanine included. Of the read, only the CDR3 DNA is kept; its 42 bases are in frame from base 1. Looking up the germline V gene yields CDR1 KGHDR and CDR2 SFDVKD. For this chain, trimming is 5 bases at the V end and 2 bases at the J end, and the number of junction bases without a gene match is 3.